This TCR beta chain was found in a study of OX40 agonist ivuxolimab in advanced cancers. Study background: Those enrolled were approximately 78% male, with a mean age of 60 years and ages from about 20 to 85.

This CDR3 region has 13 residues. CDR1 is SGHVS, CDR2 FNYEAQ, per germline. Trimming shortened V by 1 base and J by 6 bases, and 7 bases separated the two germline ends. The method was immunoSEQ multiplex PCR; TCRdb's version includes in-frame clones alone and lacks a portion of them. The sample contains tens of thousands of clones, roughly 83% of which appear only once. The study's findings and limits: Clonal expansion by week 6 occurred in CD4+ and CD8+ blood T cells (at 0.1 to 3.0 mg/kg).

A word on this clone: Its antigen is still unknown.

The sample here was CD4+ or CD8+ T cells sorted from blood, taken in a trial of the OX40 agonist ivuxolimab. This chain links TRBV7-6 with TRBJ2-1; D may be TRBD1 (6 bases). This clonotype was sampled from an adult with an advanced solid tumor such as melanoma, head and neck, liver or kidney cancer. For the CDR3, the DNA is TGTGCCAGCAGCTTAGACAGGGTCAATGAGCAGTTCTTC. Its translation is CASSLDRVNEQFF.